The 29 T cell receptor beta chains given below trace back to one sample, sequenced in a study of CD4+ T cells in melanoma. Sequenced by immunoSEQ multiplex PCR; TCRdb stores in-frame clones only, minus some. Here the sample spans 90,000 to 130,000 clones, 92% being singletons. Sequences were obtained from peripheral blood. The receptors here all came from a human donor with melanoma.

V gene TRBV9 combines with J gene TRBJ2-1; TRBD2 matches at 11 bases. The length of the CDR3 is 15 residues. The germline V gene has CDR1 SGDLS and CDR2 YYNGEE. The ends lost 4 bases at V and 6 bases at J; junction bases unmatched: 6. The CDR3 protein is CASSSSGGASNEQFF. The CDR3 DNA follows: TGTGCCAGCAGCAGTAGCGGGGGGGCTAGCAATGAGCAGTTCTTC.

V and J are TRBV7-3 and TRBJ2-1; D gene unclear. With 0 bases removed from V and 7 bases from J, the gap between germline ends came to 13 bases. The CDR3 totals 15 residues. The germline CDR1 and CDR2 sequences are SGHTA and FQGTGA. The CDR3 loop reads CASSLTSARRNEQFF. DNA for the CDR3: TGTGCCAGCAGCTTAACGTCGGCTAGAAGGAATGAGCAGTTCTTC.

DNA of the CDR3: TGTGCCAGCAGCTTAGAGGCCAGAGACACAGATACGCAGTATTTT. This codes for CASSLEARDTDTQYF. The chain carries TRBV11-2 and TRBJ2-3, with D hard to call. The CDR3 is made up of 15 amino acids. CDR1 and CDR2 from the germline V gene are SGHAT and FQNNGV. Trimming shortened V by 0 bases and J by 2 bases, and 9 bases separated the two germline ends.

The chain couples TRBV2 to TRBJ1-1; the D is unclear. Germline V gene sequence: CDR1 SNHLY, CDR2 FYNNEI. This CDR3 region has 14 residues. The ends were cut back, 5 bases at V and 0 bases at J, with 10 bases in the middle. This chain's CDR3 is CASSISRMNTEAFF. The CDR3 nucleotides are TGTGCCAGCAGTATATCCCGGATGAACACTGAAGCTTTCTTT.

CDR3 in amino acids: CASSFERRGTRRQETQYF. The CDR3 DNA reads TGTGCCAGCAGCTTCGAACGGCGTGGTACGAGGAGACAAGAGACCCAGTACTTC. The chain links TRBV7-7 to TRBJ2-5; D is unclear. CDR1 and CDR2 from the germline V gene are SSHAT and FNYEAQ (reference sequence). Trimming pared 3 bases from V and 2 bases from J, leaving 22 bases between. This CDR3 is built from 18 residues.

The gene calls are TRBV11-1 and TRBJ1-2, with no clear D. This CDR3 spans 13 amino acids. Trimming removed 0 bases at V and 2 bases at J, with 4 bases between. The germline V gene encodes CDR1 SGHAT and CDR2 FQDESV (reference sequence). For the CDR3, the DNA is TGTGCCAGCAGCTTAGCAGAAAACTATGGCTACACCTTC. Translation: CASSLAENYGYTF.

V gene TRBV10-3 combines with J gene TRBJ1-4; no reliable D call. The CDR3 length is 14 residues. V was shortened by 10 bases and J by 0 bases, with 12 bases between the two germline ends. Germline CDR1 ENHRY, CDR2 SYGVKD. The CDR3: CATQSRATNEKLFF. CDR3 sequence (DNA): TGTGCCACCCAGAGTCGAGCAACTAATGAAAAACTGTTTTTT.

The CDR3 spells CASARGQGTTGELFF. The CDR3 DNA reads as TGTGCCAGCGCCCGGGGACAGGGTACAACCGGGGAGCTGTTTTTT. V is TRBV9 and J is TRBJ2-2; 9 bases line up with TRBD1. With V trimmed by 7 bases and J by 5 bases, 9 bases remained unmatched. Germline CDR1 is SGDLS and CDR2 is YYNGEE. CDR3 length: 15 amino acids.

This chain connects TRBV19 to TRBJ2-7; D is ambiguous. The CDR3 spans 14 residues. V lost 7 bases, J lost 1 base, and 14 bases lay in between. Germline V gene lookup returns CDR1 LNHDA and CDR2 SQIVND (reference sequence). CDR3 protein: CASKSVADSYEQYF. As DNA, the CDR3 is TGTGCCAGTAAATCGGTGGCGGATTCCTACGAGCAGTACTTC.

The J gene is TRBJ2-1, the V gene TRBV6-6; 9 bases agree with TRBD1. From germline, CDR1 is MNHNY and CDR2 SVGAGI (reference sequence). J was trimmed by 6 bases and V by 3 bases; bases with no gene match: 6. The CDR3 totals 15 residues. CDR3 DNA: TGTGCCAGCAGTTATAGACAGGGGGTACGCAATGAGCAGTTCTTC. Translating gives CASSYRQGVRNEQFF.

V and J are TRBV11-1 and TRBJ2-2, with 7 bases that match TRBD1. The germline V gene encodes CDR1 SGHAT and CDR2 FQDESV (reference sequence). CDR3 length: 15 residues. The V segment lost 5 bases and the J segment 4 bases; nucleotides outside the gene matches: 7. The CDR3 sequence is CASSPFDRATGELFF. The CDR3 region has the DNA TGTGCCAGCAGCCCGTTTGACAGGGCCACCGGGGAGCTGTTTTTT. Together with reference TRBV11-1 and TRBJ2-2, the CDR3 gives the full variable domain: EAEVAQSPRYKITEKSQAVAFWCDPISGHATLYWYRQILGQGPELLVQFQDESVVDDSQLPKDRFSAERLKGVDSTLKIQPAELGDSAMYLCASSPFDRATGELFFGEGSRLTVL.

The V and J genes are TRBV6-6 and TRBJ2-1; TRBD1 matches at 10 bases. V was clipped by 0 bases and J by 9 bases; unmatched bases: 5. The CDR3 loop spans 15 amino acids. Germline CDR1 and CDR2: MNHNY and SVGAGI (reference sequence). The CDR3 protein is CASSYSRQGAVEQFF. CDR3 nucleotides: TGTGCCAGCAGTTACTCGCGACAGGGGGCCGTTGAGCAGTTCTTC.

This chain joins TRBV15 and TRBJ2-3, with 9 positions matching TRBD1. Germline CDR1 LNHNV, CDR2 YYDKDF (reference sequence). The CDR3 loop spans 17 amino acids. The J segment lost 4 bases and the V segment lost 2 bases, leaving 10 bases of the junction unmatched. The CDR3 coding sequence is TGTGCCACCAGCAGACTCTCCGGGACAGGGATCGCAGATACGCAGTATTTT. This codes for CATSRLSGTGIADTQYF.

The chain links TRBV7-8 to TRBJ1-4; D uncertain. Trimming shortened V by 3 bases and J by 8 bases, and 13 bases separated the two germline ends. Germline CDR1 and CDR2: SGHVS and FQNEAQ. The CDR3 contains 14 residues. This chain's CDR3 is CASSFGPPPEKLFF. As DNA, the CDR3 is TGTGCCAGCAGCTTTGGACCCCCGCCGGAAAAACTGTTTTTT. The full variable domain, in which reference TRBV7-8 and TRBJ1-4 provide the parts outside the CDR3, is GAGVSQSPRYKVAKRGQDVALRCDPISGHVSLFWYQQALGQGPEFLTYFQNEAQLDKSGLPSDRFFAERPEGSVSTLKIQRTQQEDSAVYLCASSFGPPPEKLFFGSGTQLSVL.

The rearrangement joins TRBV1 to TRBJ1-5. TRBV1 is tagged as a pseudogene. The CDR3 is 18 residues long. The chain's CDR3 is CTSGRKCEALGSNQPQHF. CDR3 sequence (DNA): TGCACCAGCGGGCGGAAGTGTGAAGCCTTGGGTAGCAATCAGCCCCAGCATTTT.

The gene calls are TRBV4-2 and TRBJ1-6; the match to TRBD1 covers 7 bases. CDR1 is LGHNA and CDR2 is YNFKEQ in the germline V gene. The junction had 7 bases not matched to a gene; V was cut back by 7 bases and J by 7 bases. CDR3 length: 14 amino acids. CDR3 loop: CASNPRGMNSPLHF. The CDR3 DNA reads as TGTGCCAGCAACCCCAGGGGGATGAATTCACCCCTCCACTTT.

J is TRBJ2-1 and V is TRBV5-5, with D perhaps given as TRBD1 or TRBD2 (5 bases each). CDR1 is SGHKS and CDR2 is YYEKEE in the germline V gene (reference sequence). The V end was cut by 7 bases, the J end by 14 bases, with 19 bases between. This CDR3 comprises 12 residues. In DNA, the CDR3 is TGTGCCAGCCGAAACATGGGGCAGGGAGAGTTCTTC. Its protein product is CASRNMGQGEFF.

This clone was seen only once. This chain uses TRBV7-2 with TRBJ1-5, with unresolved D. The germline V gene encodes CDR1 SGHTA and CDR2 FQGNSA. CDR3 length equals 12 residues. Trimming stripped 5 bases from V and 6 bases from J, with 8 bases between. The CDR3 spells CASSNYGQPQHF. The CDR3 DNA sequence: TGTGCCAGCAGCAACTACGGTCAGCCCCAGCATTTT.

This clone appeared once. The junction departs from the called germline gene at one end, perhaps through a read error. The V call is TRBV5-5, the J call TRBJ1-4; D may be TRBD1 (5 bases). The V gene's germline CDR1 is SGHKS and CDR2 YYEKEE (reference sequence). The CDR3 is 15 residues long. The CDR3 DNA sequence: TGCGCCAGCAGCCAAGATCGAGGGAGGGGTGAAAAACTGTTTTTT. It specifies CASSQDRGRGEKLFF.

The J gene is TRBJ2-5, the V gene TRBV14; maybe TRBD2 (7 bases). Germline-derived CDR1 and CDR2 are SGHDN and FVKESK. Deletions cut 6 bases from V and 4 bases from J, with 9 bases between. This CDR3 is 12 amino acids long. In DNA, the CDR3 is TGTGCCAGCAGTCGGGGGGCAGAGACCCAGTACTTC. Translating gives CASSRGAETQYF.

V is TRBV7-2 and J is TRBJ2-6; D ambiguous. V lost 5 bases and J 3 bases, leaving 8 bases between the germline ends. CDR1 and CDR2 (germline): SGHTA, FQGNSA. The CDR3 has 14 amino acids. The CDR3 sequence: CASSPILGANVLTF. CDR3 in DNA: TGTGCCAGCAGCCCCATCCTTGGGGCCAACGTCCTGACTTTC.

V usage is TRBV5-1 and J usage is TRBJ2-6; no reliable D call. Germline-derived CDR1 and CDR2 are SGHRS and YFSETQ. This CDR3 contains 16 residues. The ends were cut back, 4 bases at V and 0 bases at J, with 11 bases in the middle. CDR3 DNA sequence: TGCGCCAGCAGCCTGCGTTCGGACTCTGGGGCCAACGTCCTGACTTTC. Amino acids: CASSLRSDSGANVLTF.

The chain joins TRBV11-2 to TRBJ1-1, with D perhaps TRBD1 (5 bases). Trimming took off 5 bases at V and 1 base at J, with 11 bases between the two ends. The CDR3 runs to 14 residues. Germline V gene sequence: CDR1 SGHAT, CDR2 FQNNGV. The CDR3 sequence: CASSKQASNTEAFF. CDR3 bases: TGTGCCAGCAGCAAACAGGCCTCGAACACTGAAGCTTTCTTT.

V usage is TRBV10-2 and J usage is TRBJ2-1; 9 bases match TRBD1. This CDR3 has 14 amino acids. After removal of 4 bases from V and 3 bases from J, the junction contained 1 base not matched to a gene. Germline-derived CDR1 and CDR2 are WSHSY and SAAADI. This chain's CDR3 is CASSVTGGYNEQFF. The CDR3, as DNA: TGCGCCAGCAGTGTGACAGGGGGCTACAATGAGCAGTTCTTC.

This clone has only one observation. The chain combines TRBV7-9 with TRBJ2-4; D ambiguous. The CDR3 loop spans 15 amino acids. Looked up from germline, CDR1 is SEHNR and CDR2 is FQNEAQ (reference sequence). Trimming removed 3 bases at V and 3 bases at J, with 12 bases between. The CDR3 DNA sequence: TGTGCCAGCAGCTTGGAGCTCTCAGGCAAAAACATTCAGTACTTC. Its translation is CASSLELSGKNIQYF.

The rearrangement uses TRBV5-1 and TRBJ2-5, with 8 bases identical to TRBD1. V lost 0 bases, J lost 2 bases, and 3 bases stayed unmatched. CDR3 length: 15 amino acids. Germline-derived CDR1 and CDR2 are SGHRS and YFSETQ. CDR3 protein: CASSLGQGAQETQYF. In DNA form, the CDR3 reads TGCGCCAGCAGCTTGGGGCAGGGGGCTCAAGAGACCCAGTACTTC.

V and J are TRBV18 and TRBJ1-4, with 11 bases that match TRBD1. Germline CDR1 KGHSH, CDR2 LQKENI. The CDR3 sequence is 15 residues long. The V and J ends lost 1 base and 6 bases, in that order; junction bases with no gene match: 1. In DNA, the CDR3 is TGTGCCAGCTCACCACGGGGACAGGGGGATGAAAAACTGTTTTTT. Its translation is CASSPRGQGDEKLFF.

This chain connects TRBV7-9 to TRBJ2-7; 11 nucleotides agree with TRBD1. V trimming: 2 bases; J trimming: 6 bases; junction bases outside the gene matches: 6. Per germline, CDR1 SEHNR and CDR2 FQNEAQ (reference sequence). The CDR3 loop spans 15 amino acids. CDR3 in DNA: TGTGCCAGCAGCTTATCCCCGGGACAGGGGGTCGAGCAGTACTTC. It is translated as CASSLSPGQGVEQYF.

This chain links TRBV6-1 with TRBJ2-7, with D possibly being TRBD1 (6 bases). V dropped 4 bases and J dropped 3 bases, with 13 bases sitting between them. This CDR3 has 14 residues. Germline lookup yields CDR1 MNHNS and CDR2 SASEGT. The CDR3, as DNA: TGTGCCAGCAGTGCCCGAGGACAGATCTACGAGCAGTACTTC. Its translation is CASSARGQIYEQYF.